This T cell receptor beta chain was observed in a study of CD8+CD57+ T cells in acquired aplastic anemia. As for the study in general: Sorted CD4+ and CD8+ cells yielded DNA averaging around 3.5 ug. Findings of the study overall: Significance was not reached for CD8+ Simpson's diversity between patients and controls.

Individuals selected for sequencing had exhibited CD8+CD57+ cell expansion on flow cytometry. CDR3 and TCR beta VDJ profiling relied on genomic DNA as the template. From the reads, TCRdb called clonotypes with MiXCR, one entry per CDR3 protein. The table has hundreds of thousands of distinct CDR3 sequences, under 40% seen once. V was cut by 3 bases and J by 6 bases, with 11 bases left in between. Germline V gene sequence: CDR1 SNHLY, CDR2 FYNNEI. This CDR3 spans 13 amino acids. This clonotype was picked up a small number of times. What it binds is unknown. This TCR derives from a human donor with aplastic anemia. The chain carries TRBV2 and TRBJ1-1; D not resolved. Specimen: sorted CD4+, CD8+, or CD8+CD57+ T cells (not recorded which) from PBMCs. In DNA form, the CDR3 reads TGTGCCAGCAGTGATGGCGGGGTAGCTGAAGCTTTCTTT. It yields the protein CASSDGGVAEAFF.